This TCR beta chain was sequenced for a study of monozygotic twins with cystic fibrosis. Turning to the study itself: Library input was three micrograms of fragmented DNA, with approximately 16 PCR cycles. Overall study results and limits: Nucleotide-identical clonotype sharing was significantly higher within monozygotic CF twin pairs than between unrelated CF individuals. In 13 of 16 pairs, V gene usage was closest to the co-twin's. The repertoire was suggested to be naive-dominated, clonality median approximately 0.009.

Worth noting for this clone: Its antigen remains unknown.

The method was immunoSEQ multiplex PCR; TCRdb's version includes in-frame clones alone and lacks a portion of them. The data contain tens of thousands of clones, approximately 97% of them singletons. The CDR3 runs 16 residues. J was trimmed by 0 bases and V by 3 bases; bases with no gene match: 0. Per germline, CDR1 LGHNA and CDR2 YNFKEQ. The chain has TRBV4-2 and TRBJ2-2, with 11 positions matching TRBD2. The receptor's source is a girl between 2 and 10 years old with cystic fibrosis. The source material was blood. CDR3 coding DNA: TGTGCCAGCAGCCAGGGACTAGCGGCGAACACCGGGGAGCTGTTTTTT. Its translation: CASSQGLAANTGELFF.